The 26 T cell receptor beta chains below all came from one sample that was sequenced in a study of blood T cell repertoires in COVID-19. TCRdb's table, derived via immunoSEQ multiplex PCR, lists solely in-frame clones and lacks some. This table has about 270,000 clones, 88% appearing once. Sample: PBMCs or T cells enriched from blood (not recorded which). These receptors were obtained from a woman aged 45-65 years who had recovered from COVID-19.

The rearrangement uses TRBV4-1 and TRBJ1-1; 7 bases match TRBD1. V lost 2 bases and J lost 10; bases outside the gene matches: 13. Germline V gene lookup returns CDR1 MGHRA and CDR2 YSYEKL. This CDR3 comprises 15 residues. CDR3 residues: CASSQSGTAIDGAFF. In DNA, the CDR3 is TGCGCCAGCAGCCAATCCGGGACAGCAATCGATGGAGCTTTCTTT.

CDR3 amino acids: CATSLTSGVWNEQFF. DNA for the CDR3: TGTGCCACCAGCCTCACTAGCGGGGTTTGGAATGAGCAGTTCTTC. The genes are TRBV24-1 and TRBJ2-1, with TRBD2 identical over 10 bases. The J segment lost 7 bases and the V segment lost 7 bases, leaving 9 bases of the junction unmatched. Germline V gene lookup returns CDR1 KGHDR and CDR2 SFDVKD. The CDR3 has 15 residues.

The V call is TRBV12-3 or TRBV12-4, the J call TRBJ1-1; no definite D call. V gave up 4 bases and J gave up 10 bases, with 13 bases separating them. There are 12 residues in the CDR3. The CDR3 is CASSSQVFGAFF. The CDR3 nucleotides are TGTGCCAGCAGTTCCCAGGTTTTTGGAGCTTTCTTT.

As to this clone: Other DNA sequences from this sample encode an identical CDR3 as well. CDR3 protein: CASSQDSNYGYTF. The CDR3 DNA sequence: TGTGCCAGCAGTCAGGACAGTAACTATGGCTACACCTTC. This rearrangement joins TRBV6-5 to TRBJ1-2; a possible D gene is TRBD1 (6 bases). The CDR3 totals 13 residues. V was shortened by 5 bases and J by 1 base, with 8 bases between the two germline ends. Germline V gene lookup returns CDR1 MNHEY and CDR2 SVGAGI.

V usage is TRBV6-2 or TRBV6-3 and J usage is TRBJ1-2; 9 bases map to TRBD1. There are 15 residues in the CDR3. The ends lost 6 bases at V and 2 bases at J; junction bases unmatched: 7. Germline V gene lookup returns CDR1 MNHEY and CDR2 SVGEGT. CDR3 sequence reads: CASSSLGTGNYGYTF. The CDR3, as DNA: TGTGCCAGCAGCTCCTTAGGGACAGGGAACTATGGCTACACCTTC.

The chain carries TRBV7-9 and TRBJ2-7; 11 nucleotides line up with TRBD2. Germline CDR1 reads SEHNR; CDR2 reads FQNEAQ (reference sequence). Trimming at V came to 10 bases and at J to 3 bases, leaving 17 bases not matched to a gene. CDR3 length: 17 amino acids. The CDR3 here is CATLGTSGTPLHYEQYF. The CDR3 DNA reads TGTGCCACCCTGGGGACTAGCGGAACTCCCTTACACTACGAGCAGTACTTC.

The gene calls are TRBV7-9 and TRBJ1-1, with 7 bases aligning to TRBD1. The CDR3 runs 15 residues. V shed 5 bases, J shed 4 bases, and the junction held 10 bases outside the gene matches. Germline V CDR1 and CDR2: SEHNR, FQNEAQ (reference sequence). The CDR3 DNA follows: TGTGCCAGCAGCCCAACAAGAGGGGGCAGCACTGAAGCTTTCTTT. Translated: CASSPTRGGSTEAFF.

The CDR3 loop is CASSLAGGPNTEAFF. In DNA form, the CDR3 reads TGTGCCAGCAGCTTAGCAGGAGGGCCCAACACTGAAGCTTTCTTT. The gene calls are TRBV7-9 and TRBJ1-1; D is uncertain. The CDR3 has 15 amino acids. Germline V gene sequence: CDR1 SEHNR, CDR2 FQNEAQ (reference sequence). V lost 0 bases to trimming and J lost 2 bases, with 10 bases between them.

This clone was seen a few times. Here the CDR3 DNA reads TGTGCCAGCAGCCTCGTCATTGCGGGAGACCCCGGGGAGCTGTTTTTT. It codes for CASSLVIAGDPGELFF. The chain carries TRBV4-2 and TRBJ2-2, with 7 nucleotides matching TRBD2. Losses at the gene ends were 4 bases for V and 6 bases for J; bases not matched to a gene: 11. Germline V gene data show CDR1 as LGHNA and CDR2 as YNFKEQ. The CDR3 extends over 16 amino acids.

The CDR3 loop is CASSQDGGSYNEQFF. The CDR3 DNA sequence: TGTGCCAGCAGCCAAGATGGCGGCTCCTACAATGAGCAGTTCTTC. V gene TRBV14 combines with J gene TRBJ2-1; D is unresolved. There are 15 residues in the CDR3. V gave up 0 bases and J gave up 0 bases, with 6 bases separating them. Per the germline V gene, CDR1 is SGHDN and CDR2 is FVKESK. The full variable domain, rest sourced from reference TRBV14 and TRBJ2-1, is EAGVTQFPSHSVIEKGQTVTLRCDPISGHDNLYWYRRVMGKEIKFLLHFVKESKQDESGMPNNRFLAERTGGTYSTLKVQPAELEDSGVYFCASSQDGGSYNEQFFGPGTRLTVL.

The chain couples TRBV29-1 to TRBJ2-1; 7 bases map to TRBD2. V was clipped by 2 bases and J by 7 bases; unmatched bases: 5. This CDR3 region has 13 residues. Germline CDR1 SQVTM, CDR2 ANQGSEA. CDR3 coding DNA: TGCAGCGTTGAACGGGAGGCCTCTAATGAGCAGTTCTTC. Protein: CSVEREASNEQFF.

This chain joins TRBV19 and TRBJ2-7; 12 bases line up with TRBD1. V gave up 7 bases and J gave up 6 bases; unmatched junction bases: 4. CDR3 length equals 13 residues. CDR1 is LNHDA and CDR2 is SQIVND in the germline V gene (reference sequence). In nucleotides, the CDR3 is TGTGCCAGTATGGGACAGGGGGCTAGCGAGCAGTACTTC. Its translation: CASMGQGASEQYF.

The chain combines TRBV5-1 with TRBJ1-3, with D perhaps TRBD1 (5 bases). CDR1 is SGHRS and CDR2 is YFSETQ in the germline V gene. V lost 4 bases and J 4 bases, leaving 12 bases between the germline ends. The CDR3 sequence is 14 residues long. The CDR3 is CASSPDTSGNTIYF. The CDR3 nucleotides read TGCGCCAGCAGCCCGGACACGTCCGGAAACACCATATATTTT.

This clone was seen just once. The chain couples TRBV20-1 to TRBJ1-1; possible D gene TRBD1, 5 bases. The V end was cut by 3 bases, the J end by 1 base, with 9 bases between. Per the germline V gene, CDR1 is DFQATT and CDR2 is SNEGSKA (reference sequence). The CDR3 has 13 residues. The chain's CDR3 is CSASLGGNTEAFF. Here the CDR3 DNA reads TGCAGTGCTAGTCTCGGGGGGAACACTGAAGCTTTCTTT.

The chain is built from TRBV7-2 and TRBJ2-1; no firm D call. CDR3 size: 17 residues. Per the germline V gene, CDR1 is SGHTA and CDR2 is FQGNSA. V lost 4 bases and J lost 3, with 19 bases in between. Here the CDR3 reads CASSSLSPTNLYNEQFF. The DNA of the CDR3 is TGTGCCAGCAGCTCCCTCTCACCTACCAACCTCTACAATGAGCAGTTCTTC.

The chain combines TRBV12-3 or TRBV12-4 with TRBJ1-3; no clear D. V lost 5 bases, J lost 6 bases, and 8 bases lay in between. This CDR3 contains 12 residues. CDR3 nucleotide sequence: TGTGCCAGCAGTCTAGATCAAAACACCATATATTTT. Translating it yields CASSLDQNTIYF.

This clone showed up just once. The V and J genes are TRBV19 and TRBJ2-7, with 10 bases lining up with TRBD2. In germline, CDR1 is LNHDA, CDR2 SQIVND (reference sequence). The CDR3 totals 16 residues. V was clipped by 0 bases and J by 2 bases; unmatched bases: 4. This CDR3 is CASSIDLSGRAYEQYF. CDR3 DNA sequence: TGTGCCAGTAGTATAGATCTGAGCGGGAGGGCCTACGAGCAGTACTTC.

The V and J genes are TRBV12-3 or TRBV12-4 and TRBJ1-2; maybe TRBD1 (5 bases). V lost 8 bases to trimming and J lost 1 base, with 8 bases between them. CDR3 length: 12 amino acids. CDR3 DNA sequence: TGTGCCAGCGACAGTCTTAACTATGGCTACACCTTC. It translates to CASDSLNYGYTF.

Concerning this clone: One junction end does not reproduce the germline sequence, and a read error may be involved. The chain carries TRBV7-2 and TRBJ2-3, with TRBD2 matching over 9 bases. Germline loops: CDR1 SGHTA, CDR2 FQGNSA. The length of the CDR3 is 16 residues. CDR3 bases: TGCGCCAGCAGCTTAGCGGGTAGCGGGAGAACAGATACGCAGTATTTT. Amino acid sequence: CASSLAGSGRTDTQYF. Full variable domain (remainder filled in from reference TRBV7-2 and TRBJ2-3): GAGVSQSPSNKVTEKGKDVELRCDPISGHTALYWYRQSLGQGLEFLIYFQGNSAPDKSGLPSDRFSAERTGGSVSTLTIQRTQQEDSAVYLCASSLAGSGRTDTQYFGPGTRLTVL.

This clone was counted a single time. The chain couples TRBV4-3 to TRBJ2-7; D might be TRBD1 (6 bases). The CDR3 sequence is 13 residues long. V was shortened by 0 bases and J by 4 bases, with 7 bases between the two germline ends. The V gene's germline CDR1 is LGHNA and CDR2 YSLEER. CDR3 bases: TGCGCCAGCAGCCAAGAACAGGGTTACGAGCAGTACTTC. Translating gives CASSQEQGYEQYF.

The chain links TRBV7-2 to TRBJ1-1, with 9 bases identical to TRBD1. The V segment lost 1 base and the J segment 1 base; nucleotides outside the gene matches: 7. In germline, CDR1 is SGHTA, CDR2 FQGNSA. The CDR3 spans 17 residues. The CDR3 loop reads CASSLVGTGGSNTEAFF. The CDR3 DNA reads as TGTGCCAGCAGCTTAGTGGGTACAGGGGGCTCGAACACTGAAGCTTTCTTT.

The V call is TRBV7-9, the J call TRBJ1-2, with D hard to call. The V gene lost 5 bases and the J gene lost 7 bases, with 14 bases spanning the gap. Germline V gives CDR1 SEHNR, CDR2 FQNEAQ (reference sequence). The CDR3 totals 13 residues. CDR3 sequence: CASSPHQEGGYTF. CDR3 coding DNA: TGTGCCAGCAGCCCGCACCAGGAGGGTGGCTACACCTTC.

V gene TRBV29-1 combines with J gene TRBJ1-2; TRBD1 agrees at 9 bases. The J segment lost 8 bases and the V segment lost 6 bases, leaving 13 bases of the junction unmatched. Germline values: CDR1 SQVTM, CDR2 ANQGSEA. The CDR3 contains 14 residues. CDR3 region: CSVRDRDGSRGYTF. The CDR3 bases are TGCAGCGTCCGGGACAGGGATGGGAGTAGGGGCTACACCTTC.

A few counts support this clone. The V gene is TRBV2, the J gene TRBJ1-5; a possible D gene is TRBD1 (5 bases). V was pared by 6 bases and J by 1 base, with 7 bases between. The CDR3 length is 13 residues. CDR1 and CDR2 from the germline V gene are SNHLY and FYNNEI. CDR3 loop: CASRTESNQPQHF. The CDR3 nucleotides are TGTGCCAGCAGGACAGAGAGCAATCAGCCCCAGCATTTT.

In its sample, this clone was seen once. J is TRBJ2-5 and V is TRBV19; 9 nucleotides match TRBD2. Per the germline V gene, CDR1 is LNHDA and CDR2 is SQIVND (reference sequence). The V segment lost 10 bases and the J segment 5 bases; nucleotides outside the gene matches: 14. The CDR3 consists of 15 residues. The DNA for the CDR3 is TGTGCCACGAGAGTCGGCGGGAGGGCCCGGGAGACCCAGTACTTC. It codes for CATRVGGRARETQYF.

The chain recombines TRBV29-1 with TRBJ1-5, with a possible D match to TRBD1 (6 bases). The germline V gene encodes CDR1 SQVTM and CDR2 ANQGSEA. This CDR3 has 13 amino acids. The germline V and J ends were trimmed by 8 bases and 0 bases, with 11 bases remaining between them. This CDR3 reads CSIRTDSNQPQHF. The CDR3 DNA reads TGCAGCATTCGGACAGATAGCAATCAGCCCCAGCATTTT. Combining the CDR3 with reference TRBV29-1 and TRBJ1-5 gives the whole variable domain SAVISQKPSRDICQRGTSLTIQCQVDSQVTMMFWYRQQPGQSLTLIATANQGSEATYESGFVIDKFPISRPNLTFSTLTVSNMSPEDSSIYLCSIRTDSNQPQHFGDGTRLSIL.